This T cell receptor (beta chain) was sequenced for a study of cytomegalovirus exposure and HLA in healthy donors. Study-level information: From HLA-typed donors, an early data release held some 91 million unique TCRs. General study results and limits: Later analysis identified a missense DCLRE1C variant that was linked to TCR beta V- and J-gene trimming. Indistinguishable V segments, including TRBV6-2 and TRBV6-3, were excluded.

On this clone: Its antigen is unknown.

This CDR3 is built from 14 residues. Trimming took off 2 bases at V and 3 bases at J, with 11 bases between the two ends. CDR1 and CDR2 (germline): SEHNR, FQNEAQ (reference sequence). Amplification used 60 Vbeta primers and 13 Jbeta primers. As handled by the study authors: The count from a later analysis was some 81 million unique TCR beta chains, 9 million to 12 million of them shared. Repertoires were generated with immunoSEQ multiplex PCR, while TCRdb's copy carries only in-frame clones and drops some. Clonal size and the V and J genes are those of that table, whereas D and trimming came from the DNA. The sample gives tens of thousands of clones, almost 80% of which show up once; roughly 22% is in the top ten.

The rearrangement links TRBV7-9 to TRBJ2-7; D gene ambiguous. This TCR derives from a woman in her forties in good health and CMV-seropositive. Specimen: PBMCs. Written as DNA, the CDR3 is TGTGCCAGCAGCTTATACTATGAGGACTACGAGCAGTACTTC. This codes for CASSLYYEDYEQYF.